This TCR beta chain was obtained from a study of vaccination effects on CD4 cells after COVID-19. V lost 1 base to trimming and J lost 2 bases, with 13 bases between them. Germline assignment: CDR1 SGHKS and CDR2 YYEKEE (reference sequence). The CDR3 spans 15 residues. After about 10 days in culture, the CD4+ T cells were isolated. Here immunoSEQ multiplex PCR was the method, and the copy in TCRdb shows in-frame clones only, minus some. Of tens of thousands of clones listed, about 71% are singletons. As for this clone: Its antigen is still unknown.

Sequenced here: CD4+ T cells from PBMCs cultured without peptide, sampled before COVID-19 vaccination. This TCR came from a human donor who received a COVID-19 vaccine. The genes are TRBV5-5 and TRBJ2-7, with D possibly TRBD2 on 5 matching bases. Here the CDR3 DNA reads TGTGCCAGCAGCTTGTTCGGCGGGCCGACCTACGAGCAGTACTTC. Residues: CASSLFGGPTYEQYF.